A single sample gave rise to the 6 T cell receptor beta chains below, sequenced in a study of glioma-infiltrating T cells after dendritic cell vaccination. The assay was immunoSEQ multiplex PCR, and TCRdb's table has in-frame clones only and misses some. The sample contains approximately 84,000 clones, around 84% of which appear only once. Specimen: blood, collected before dendritic cell vaccination. The receptor set was obtained from a human donor with glioblastoma.

The chain has TRBV6-4 and TRBJ2-2; maybe TRBD1 (6 bases). Per the germline V gene, CDR1 is MRHNA and CDR2 is SNTAGT. The CDR3 is 14 residues long. V shed 6 bases and J shed 4 bases, with 12 bases lying between them. The CDR3 sequence: CASRQGPSTGELFF. DNA for the CDR3: TGTGCCAGCAGACAGGGCCCCTCCACCGGGGAGCTGTTTTTT.

The chain links TRBV5-5 to TRBJ1-4, with TRBD1 as a possible D gene (6 bases). The germline V gene encodes CDR1 SGHKS and CDR2 YYEKEE (reference sequence). V was cut by 2 bases and J by 5 bases, with 13 bases left in between. This CDR3 region has 15 residues. The CDR3 reads CASSFLGTPNEKLFF. The DNA of the CDR3 is TGTGCCAGCAGCTTTTTAGGGACACCGAATGAAAAACTGTTTTTT.

The rearrangement joins TRBV9 to TRBJ2-3; D might be TRBD2 (5 bases). V shed 2 bases and J shed 9 bases, with 7 bases lying between them. Looked up from germline, CDR1 is SGDLS and CDR2 is YYNGEE. The CDR3 has 11 amino acids. The CDR3: CASSVSVTQYF. The DNA for the CDR3 is TGTGCCAGCAGCGTTAGCGTAACGCAGTATTTT.

This sequence joins TRBV6-4 and TRBJ2-7; 9 bases map to TRBD1. The CDR3 extends over 13 amino acids. Trimming removed 5 bases from V and 3 bases from J; junction bases left unmatched: 2. Per germline, CDR1 MRHNA and CDR2 SNTAGT. For the CDR3, the DNA is TGTGCCAGCAGTAAGGACAGGGGCTACGAGCAGTACTTC. This gives the protein CASSKDRGYEQYF.

This rearrangement joins TRBV27 to TRBJ1-2, with D tentatively TRBD1 (5 bases). Trimming took 2 bases from V and 7 from J, leaving 11 bases between them. The length of the CDR3 is 13 residues. Germline CDR1 MNHEY, CDR2 SMNVEV (reference sequence). The CDR3 DNA reads as TGTGCCAGCAGTTTAGGGGTAGGGGCTGGCTACACCTTC. This translates into CASSLGVGAGYTF.

This rearrangement joins TRBV5-1 to TRBJ2-7; 12 nucleotides agree with TRBD1. J gave up 5 bases and V 0 bases, and 6 bases lay outside the gene matches. The germline CDR1 and CDR2 sequences are SGHRS and YFSETQ. This CDR3 is 16 amino acids long. The CDR3 DNA reads TGCGCCAGCAGCTTGGTATCGGGACAGGGGGCGAACGAGCAGTACTTC. Translating gives CASSLVSGQGANEQYF. The full variable domain, in which reference TRBV5-1 and TRBJ2-7 provide the parts outside the CDR3, is KAGVTQTPRYLIKTRGQQVTLSCSPISGHRSVSWYQQTPGQGLQFLFEYFSETQRNKGNFPGRFSGRQFSNSRSEMNVSTLELGDSALYLCASSLVSGQGANEQYFGPGTRLTVT.